This T cell receptor beta chain was recorded in a study of blood T cell repertoires in COVID-19. The CDR3 loop spans 13 amino acids. Per germline, CDR1 LNHDA and CDR2 SQIVND (reference sequence). J gave up 1 base and V 5 bases, and 0 bases lay outside the gene matches. The data were produced by immunoSEQ multiplex PCR, yet TCRdb's version contains in-frame clones alone and is incomplete. Of some 530,000 clones listed, 88% are singletons. Specimen: PBMCs or T cells enriched from blood (not recorded which). The sequence was obtained from a woman aged 55-70 years who had recovered from COVID-19. This chain uses TRBV19 with TRBJ1-1; 8 bases line up with TRBD1. CDR3 loop: CASSGQGNTEAFF. DNA of the CDR3: TGTGCCAGTAGTGGACAGGGGAACACTGAAGCTTTCTTT.